This is a list of T cell receptor beta chains from one sample in a study of shared clonotypes between healthy human individuals. Assay used: immunoSEQ multiplex PCR; TCRdb lists only in-frame clones, some missing. The table records around 2.3 million clones, around 95% of them present only once. The sample comprised naive CD4+ T cells sorted from blood. The receptors originated from a man younger than 35 in good health. Each CDR3 is given with its conserved first and last residue.

>TRBV5-1|TRBJ2-1
CASTEDRNNEQFF
>TRBV10-3|TRBJ2-1
CAISWTSGDNEQFF
>TRBV27|TRBJ1-5
CASSYIRGRSEQPQHF
>TRBV2|TRBJ2-5
CASRGGETQYF
>TRBV30|TRBJ1-2
CAWSDPNYGYTF
>TRBV25-1|TRBJ1-5
CASSVGGSTQPQHF
>TRBV28|TRBJ2-3
CASSVGRVTTDTQYF
>TRBV7-2|TRBJ2-7
CASSLSFVYEQYF
>TRBV5-1|TRBJ2-3
CASMRESTDTQYF
>TRBV7-9|TRBJ2-6
CASSLYRTGGSGANVLTF
>TRBV29-1|TRBJ1-2
CSVAPRDTQVYGYTF
>TRBV4-1|TRBJ2-1
CASSTEGASYNEQFF
>TRBV5-1|TRBJ2-7
CASSLGQGVNEQYF
>TRBV10-3|TRBJ1-3
CATYPTASSGNTIYF
>TRBV4-2|TRBJ1-4
CASSQDSGNEKLFF
>TRBV21-1|TRBJ1-2
CASSYRENGYTF
>TRBV5-6|TRBJ1-1
CASSFTLAPRGHTEAFF
>TRBV6-5|TRBJ1-3
CASSSRTTASGNTIYF
>TRBV10-2|TRBJ2-5
CASSEGARGQETQYF
>TRBV30|TRBJ2-3
CAWTSGGKTLDTQYF
>TRBV5-5|TRBJ2-7
CASSLASGGPSSYEQYF
>TRBV25-1|TRBJ2-5
CASSEYAGGETQYF
>TRBV5-4|TRBJ1-2
CASSLGGGNGYTF
>TRBV5-4|TRBJ1-2
CASSSPGQGANYGYTF
>TRBV7-7|TRBJ2-7
CASSPGTGGSYEQYF
>TRBV9|TRBJ1-5
CAISTDRSGSNQPQHF
>TRBV18|TRBJ2-2
CASSLTGTGELFF
>TRBV5-4|TRBJ1-2
CASSLSEGKGLYGYTF
>TRBV29-1|TRBJ2-7
CSVAGTSREEQYF
>TRBV11-2|TRBJ2-7
CASSLVLATPYEQYF
>TRBV4-3|TRBJ2-7
CASSQEILRTSGYEQYF
>TRBV6-1|TRBJ1-5
CASGNRDSGNQPQHF
>TRBV10-1|TRBJ2-1
CASSESIGTASYNEQFF
>TRBV28|TRBJ2-5
CASSDRAGQQETQYF
>TRBV5-1|TRBJ2-7
CASNPEGDHLSYEQYF
>TRBV30|TRBJ1-4
CAAQGRPFNEKLFF
>TRBV15|TRBJ2-2
CATSRGQGITGELFF
>TRBV6-5|TRBJ1-5
CASSRGVGNQPQHF
>TRBV28|TRBJ1-1
CASTWAVRRTEAFF
>TRBV19|TRBJ2-5
CASKHRVAETQYF
>TRBV6-5|TRBJ1-2
CASSYLGQVNTF
>TRBV5-1|TRBJ2-3
CASSSGTGSTDTQYF
>TRBV7-9|TRBJ1-2
CASSLRDSVYGYTF
>TRBV9|TRBJ1-2
CASSADGVTNYGYTF
>TRBV19|TRBJ1-1
CASSILESTNEAFF
>TRBV4-3|TRBJ1-1
CASSRANTEAFF
>TRBV29-1|TRBJ2-5
CSVSPPGGTQETQYF
>TRBV19|TRBJ1-2
CASKDRYYGYTF
>TRBV5-1|TRBJ2-1
CASSLGSLVNEQFF
>TRBV5-1|TRBJ1-3
CASSPDSTGNTIYF
>TRBV30|TRBJ2-1
CACLEVREQFF
>TRBV5-1|TRBJ2-3
CASSLAGDTQYF
>TRBV10-2|TRBJ1-4
CASSESGATNEKLFF
>TRBV30|TRBJ2-5
CAWTNGLAGGGETQYF
>TRBV18|TRBJ2-5
CASSPPWGQETQYF
>TRBV27|TRBJ2-3
CASSLSSAGRTSTDTQYF
>TRBV10-3|TRBJ2-1
CAISESGAGEQFF
>TRBV5-1|TRBJ2-5
CASRDTQETQYF
>TRBV27|TRBJ2-7
CASSLGPPGQGYEQYF